The 18 T cell receptor beta chains below come from one sample, sequenced in a study of CD4 T cells in relation to SARS-CoV-2 and coronaviruses. The unexposed donors gave CD4+ T cells in about 2011-2019, prior to COVID-19. TCRdb keeps only in-frame clones here, not all; method: immunoSEQ multiplex PCR. Of about 68,000 clones in the sample, approximately 93% were seen once. The sequenced sample consisted of naive CD4+ T cells from PBMCs. Indicated subset: naive CD4+ T cells isolated by negative enrichment. The receptors originated from a human donor in good health.

The V and J genes are TRBV2 and TRBJ1-5; 9 bases align to TRBD1. The trim removed 0 bases at V and 4 bases at J, leaving 4 bases unmatched. Looked up from germline, CDR1 is SNHLY and CDR2 is FYNNEI. The CDR3 consists of 16 residues. The CDR3 DNA reads TGTGCCAGCAGTGAAGCGAGACAGGGGGGTAATCAGCCCCAGCATTTT. The encoded protein is CASSEARQGGNQPQHF.

V usage is TRBV16 and J usage is TRBJ1-5; D not resolved. The V end was cut by 4 bases, the J end by 0 bases, with 16 bases between. This CDR3 spans 17 amino acids. Per the germline V gene, CDR1 is KGHSY and CDR2 is FQNENV. The CDR3 sequence: CASSPLGPEYSNQPQHF. In nucleotides, the CDR3 is TGTGCCAGCAGCCCCTTGGGCCCCGAGTATAGCAATCAGCCCCAGCATTTT.

The chain employs TRBV19 and TRBJ1-6, with 7 bases fitting TRBD1. The CDR3 is 15 amino acids. Germline V CDR1 and CDR2: LNHDA, SQIVND (reference sequence). V lost 3 bases, J lost 7 bases, and 6 bases stayed unmatched. The CDR3: CASSIRPGGNSPLHF. The CDR3 bases are TGTGCCAGTAGTATCCGGCCAGGGGGAAATTCACCCCTCCACTTT. The full variable domain, rest sourced from reference TRBV19 and TRBJ1-6, is DGGITQSPKYLFRKEGQNVTLSCEQNLNHDAMYWYRQDPGQGLRLIYYSQIVNDFQKGDIAEGYSVSREKKESFPLTVTSAQKNPTAFYLCASSIRPGGNSPLHFGNGTRLTVT.

V usage is TRBV15 and J usage is TRBJ2-1; 10 positions match TRBD2. Trimming cost V 3 bases and J 7 bases; bases outside gene matches: 9. CDR1 is LNHNV and CDR2 is YYDKDF in the germline V gene (reference sequence). The CDR3 has 16 amino acids. The CDR3 loop is CATSRPGAGGVNEQFF. The DNA of the CDR3 is TGTGCCACCAGCAGGCCCGGAGCGGGAGGGGTTAATGAGCAGTTCTTC.

The V gene is TRBV29-1, the J gene TRBJ2-1; D not resolved. V lost 5 bases to trimming and J lost 0 bases, with 11 bases between them. This CDR3 is 14 amino acids long. In germline, CDR1 is SQVTM, CDR2 ANQGSEA. This CDR3 reads CSVRARSSYNEQFF. CDR3 in DNA: TGCAGCGTTAGGGCCCGGAGCTCCTACAATGAGCAGTTCTTC.

The genes are TRBV24-1 and TRBJ2-7, with D perhaps TRBD1 or TRBD2 (5 bases each). With 4 bases removed from V and 2 bases from J, the gap between germline ends came to 17 bases. The germline gives CDR1 KGHDR, CDR2 SFDVKD. This CDR3 has 16 amino acids. The CDR3 sequence is CATSEFGTYLTYEQYF. In nucleotides, the CDR3 is TGTGCCACCAGTGAGTTTGGGACCTATTTAACCTACGAGCAGTACTTC.

The chain has TRBV2 and TRBJ1-3; D ambiguous. Germline CDR1 and CDR2: SNHLY and FYNNEI. With 6 bases removed from V and 0 bases from J, the gap between germline ends came to 9 bases. CDR3 length equals 14 residues. The CDR3 DNA sequence: TGTGCCAGCAGGGGCGAAGCCTCTGGAAACACCATATATTTT. Translating it yields CASRGEASGNTIYF.

J is TRBJ1-3 and V is TRBV19, with 8 bases aligning to TRBD1. V lost 6 bases and J lost 4; bases outside the gene matches: 8. The CDR3 loop spans 15 amino acids. Germline V lookup: CDR1 LNHDA, CDR2 SQIVND (reference sequence). DNA for the CDR3: TGTGCCAGTAGCAACACCGGGACAGGAGGAAACACCATATATTTT. Its translation is CASSNTGTGGNTIYF.

The chain recombines TRBV6-5 with TRBJ1-4, with D unresolved. Trimming took off 7 bases at V and 5 bases at J, with 11 bases between the two ends. This CDR3 region has 13 residues. Per germline, CDR1 MNHEY and CDR2 SVGAGI. For the CDR3, the DNA is TGTGCCAGCAAGAGAGCGCCAAATGAAAAACTGTTTTTT. It codes for CASKRAPNEKLFF.

The rearrangement links TRBV6-2 or TRBV6-3 to TRBJ2-6; no clear D. This CDR3 is 15 amino acids long. Trimming took off 4 bases at V and 2 bases at J, with 9 bases between the two ends. The V gene's germline CDR1 is MNHEY and CDR2 SVGEGT. The CDR3 nucleotides read TGTGCCAGCAGTTTGATCTGGGCTGGGGCCAACGTCCTGACTTTC. It codes for CASSLIWAGANVLTF.

The chain employs TRBV9 and TRBJ2-2; 12 bases align to TRBD2. The germline CDR1 and CDR2 sequences are SGDLS and YYNGEE. The CDR3 has 16 residues. The V segment lost 2 bases and the J segment 1 base; nucleotides outside the gene matches: 0. The CDR3 is CASSVTSGRNTGELFF. CDR3 coding DNA: TGTGCCAGCAGCGTGACTAGCGGGAGGAACACCGGGGAGCTGTTTTTT.

This chain uses TRBV3-1 (or the pseudogene TRBV3-2) with TRBJ2-1; D may match TRBD1 or TRBD2 (5 bases each). V lost 4 bases to trimming and J lost 4 bases, with 11 bases between them. The CDR3 extends over 14 amino acids. The germline V gene has CDR1 LGHDT and CDR2 YNNKEL (reference sequence). CDR3 protein: CASSRERGYNEQFF. CDR3 DNA sequence: TGTGCCAGCAGCCGAGAGAGGGGTTACAATGAGCAGTTCTTC.

In its sample, this clone was seen once. The chain uses TRBV10-3 and TRBJ2-2; D call uncertain. Germline CDR1 and CDR2: ENHRY and SYGVKD. V was pared by 7 bases and J by 6 bases, with 15 bases between. The CDR3 spans 14 residues. The CDR3 is CAINQDGGAGELFF. DNA for the CDR3: TGTGCCATCAACCAGGACGGTGGGGCCGGGGAGCTGTTTTTT.

The chain links TRBV7-9 to TRBJ2-7; the D call may be TRBD1 or TRBD2 (6 bases each). The V end was cut by 5 bases, the J end by 2 bases, with 16 bases between. The CDR3 consists of 15 residues. Germline V gene data show CDR1 as SEHNR and CDR2 as FQNEAQ (reference sequence). The CDR3 DNA follows: TGTGCCAGCAGCCCCCGAGGAGGGGGGACCTACGAGCAGTACTTC. It is translated as CASSPRGGGTYEQYF.

This CDR3 reads CASSQAGSLDFYEQYF. The CDR3 nucleotides read TGTGCCAGCAGCCAGGCGGGTAGCCTCGACTTCTACGAGCAGTACTTC. V gene TRBV3-1 (or the pseudogene TRBV3-2) combines with J gene TRBJ2-7; a weak D match, TRBD2 (5 bases). V shed 3 bases and J shed 3 bases, with 18 bases lying between them. CDR1 LGHDT and CDR2 YNNKEL come from the germline V gene (reference sequence). The CDR3 is made up of 16 amino acids.

The rearrangement links TRBV27 to TRBJ2-7; TRBD1 might be the D (6 bases). Deletions cut 5 bases from V and 2 bases from J, with 10 bases between. CDR3 length: 13 residues. CDR1 and CDR2 (germline): MNHEY, SMNVEV (reference sequence). CDR3 nucleotides: TGTGCCAGCAGTATCTCAGGGGCCTACGAGCAGTACTTC. It codes for CASSISGAYEQYF.

The J gene is TRBJ1-1, the V gene TRBV5-1; no clear D. There are 13 residues in the CDR3. Between the trimmed V and J ends, which lost 3 bases and 1 base, there was a span of 7 bases. The germline CDR1 and CDR2 sequences are SGHRS and YFSETQ. The CDR3 nucleotides read TGCGCCAGCAGCTCACAAGAGAACACTGAAGCTTTCTTT. Translation: CASSSQENTEAFF.

This chain uses TRBV5-1 with TRBJ1-1; a weak D match, TRBD1 (5 bases). Germline values: CDR1 SGHRS, CDR2 YFSETQ. The germline V and J ends were trimmed by 4 bases and 4 bases, with 14 bases remaining between them. This CDR3 has 14 amino acids. The CDR3 DNA follows: TGCGCCAGCAGCCCCGTAGAGGGACTCACTGAAGCTTTCTTT. This codes for CASSPVEGLTEAFF.